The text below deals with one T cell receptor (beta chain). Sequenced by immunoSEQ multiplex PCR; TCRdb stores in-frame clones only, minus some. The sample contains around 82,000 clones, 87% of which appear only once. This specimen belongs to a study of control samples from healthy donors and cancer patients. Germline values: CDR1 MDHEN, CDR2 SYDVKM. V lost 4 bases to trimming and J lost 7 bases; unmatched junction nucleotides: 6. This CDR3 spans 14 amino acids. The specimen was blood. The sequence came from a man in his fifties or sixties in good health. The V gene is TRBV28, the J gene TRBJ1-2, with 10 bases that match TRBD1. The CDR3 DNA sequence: TGTGCCAGCAGTTCCGGGACAGGGGTTTCTGGCTACACCTTC. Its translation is CASSSGTGVSGYTF.